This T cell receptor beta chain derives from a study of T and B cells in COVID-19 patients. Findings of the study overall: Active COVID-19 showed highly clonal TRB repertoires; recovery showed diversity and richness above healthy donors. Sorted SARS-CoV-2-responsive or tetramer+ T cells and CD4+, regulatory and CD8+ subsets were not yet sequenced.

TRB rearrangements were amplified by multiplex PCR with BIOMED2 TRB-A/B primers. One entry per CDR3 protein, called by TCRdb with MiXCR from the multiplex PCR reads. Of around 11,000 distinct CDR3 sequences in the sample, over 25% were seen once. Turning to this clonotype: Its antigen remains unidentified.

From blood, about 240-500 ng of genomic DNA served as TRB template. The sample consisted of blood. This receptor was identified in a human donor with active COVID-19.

Here the CDR3 DNA reads TGTGCCAGCAGCCCACCGGGTCAGCCCCAGCATTTT. Residues: CASSPPGQPQHF. The chain has TRBV6-5 and TRBJ1-5; no clear D gene. Trimming removed 6 bases at V and 6 bases at J, with 9 bases between. Germline loops: CDR1 MNHEY, CDR2 SVGAGI. The CDR3 totals 12 residues.